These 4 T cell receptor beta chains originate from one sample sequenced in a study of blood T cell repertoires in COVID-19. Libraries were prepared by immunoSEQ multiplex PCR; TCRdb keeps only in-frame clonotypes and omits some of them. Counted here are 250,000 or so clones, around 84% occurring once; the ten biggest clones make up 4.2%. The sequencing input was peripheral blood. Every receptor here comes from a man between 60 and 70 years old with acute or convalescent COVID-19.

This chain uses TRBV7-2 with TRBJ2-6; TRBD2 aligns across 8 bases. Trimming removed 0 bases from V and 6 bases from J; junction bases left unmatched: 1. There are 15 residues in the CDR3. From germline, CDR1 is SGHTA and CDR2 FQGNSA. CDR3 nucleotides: TGTGCCAGCAGCTTAGCGCGGGGGGAGGCCAACGTCCTGACTTTC. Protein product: CASSLARGEANVLTF.

CDR3 DNA sequence: TGTGCCAGTAGTATAAGGGGGAGCGGGGGTACCTCCTACGAGCAGTACTTC. Translation gives CASSIRGSGGTSYEQYF. This rearrangement joins TRBV19 to TRBJ2-7; TRBD2 aligns across 8 bases. This CDR3 spans 17 amino acids. The germline gives CDR1 LNHDA, CDR2 SQIVND (reference sequence). J gave up 0 bases and V 2 bases, and 9 bases lay outside the gene matches.

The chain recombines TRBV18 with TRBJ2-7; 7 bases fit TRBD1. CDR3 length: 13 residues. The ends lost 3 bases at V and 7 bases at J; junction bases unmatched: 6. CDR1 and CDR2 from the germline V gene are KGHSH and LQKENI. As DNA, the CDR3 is TGTGCCAGCTCACCGGACAGGCTGAGGGAGCAGTACTTC. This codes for CASSPDRLREQYF.

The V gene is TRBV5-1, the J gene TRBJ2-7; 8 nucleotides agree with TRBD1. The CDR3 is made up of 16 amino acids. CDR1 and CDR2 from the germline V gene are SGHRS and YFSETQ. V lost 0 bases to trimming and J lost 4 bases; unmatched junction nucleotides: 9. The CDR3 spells CASSLDGQGAFYEQYF. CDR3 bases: TGCGCCAGCAGCTTGGATGGCCAGGGGGCTTTTTACGAGCAGTACTTC.